This T cell receptor (beta chain) is drawn from a study of T cell repertoires in cytomegalovirus infection. Across the whole study: Newly reported HLA-C-restricted and thoroughly characterized HLA-B-restricted CMV epitopes were employed. Matching HLA type, along with CMV infection, was indicated by public TCR beta signatures.

A single record per CDR3 protein comes from TCRdb applying MiXCR to the reads. Of 640,000 or so distinct CDR3 sequences in the sample, around a third are singletons; the top ten hold approximately 18%. Whole-study findings and limits: HLA-C-restricted CMV-specific TCR beta clonotypes prevailed in the ex vivo response. Cumulated frequencies of public TCR beta families served to identify carriers of CMV plus the relevant HLA.

CDR3 length: 15 residues. The germline CDR1 and CDR2 sequences are MDHEN and SYDVKM. Trimming cost V 4 bases and J 6 bases, with 15 bases left between them. Concerning this clonotype itself: The antigen remains undetermined.

Source: cultured PBMCs, taken from culture after CMV antigen stimulation. The J gene is TRBJ1-4, the V gene TRBV28, with D perhaps TRBD1 (6 bases). The receptor was isolated from a human donor in good health (CMV status not recorded). Some clones in this sample may be carry-over from other donors' samples. In DNA form, the CDR3 reads TGTGCCAGCAGTTCGGCGGGGGGCGCCCATGAAAAACTGTTTTTT. This translates into CASSSAGGAHEKLFF.